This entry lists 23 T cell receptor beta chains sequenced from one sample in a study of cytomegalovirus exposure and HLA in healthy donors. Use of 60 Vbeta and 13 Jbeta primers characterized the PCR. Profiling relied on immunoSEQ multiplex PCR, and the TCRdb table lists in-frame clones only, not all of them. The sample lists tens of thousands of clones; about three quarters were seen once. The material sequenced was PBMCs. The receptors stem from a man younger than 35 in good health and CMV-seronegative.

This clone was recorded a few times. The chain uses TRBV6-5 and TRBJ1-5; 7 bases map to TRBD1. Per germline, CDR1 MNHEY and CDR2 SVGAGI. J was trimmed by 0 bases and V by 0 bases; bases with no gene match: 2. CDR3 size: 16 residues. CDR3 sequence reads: CASSYSRDSSNQPQHF. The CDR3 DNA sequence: TGTGCCAGCAGTTACTCTCGGGACAGTAGCAATCAGCCCCAGCATTTT.

In nucleotides, the CDR3 is TGTGCCACCAGCAGAGATCTGCAGGGAAATGGCTACACCTTC. It yields the protein CATSRDLQGNGYTF. The chain employs TRBV15 and TRBJ1-2, with D perhaps TRBD1 (5 bases). Germline CDR1 reads LNHNV; CDR2 reads YYDKDF (reference sequence). This CDR3 spans 14 amino acids. Trimming cost V 0 bases and J 6 bases, with 11 bases left between them.

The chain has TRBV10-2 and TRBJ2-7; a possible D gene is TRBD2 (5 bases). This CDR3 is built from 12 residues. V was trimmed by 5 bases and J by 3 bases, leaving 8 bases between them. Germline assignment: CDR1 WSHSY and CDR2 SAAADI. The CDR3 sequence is CASSRGVYEQYF. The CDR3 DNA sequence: TGCGCCAGCAGTCGGGGAGTCTACGAGCAGTACTTC.

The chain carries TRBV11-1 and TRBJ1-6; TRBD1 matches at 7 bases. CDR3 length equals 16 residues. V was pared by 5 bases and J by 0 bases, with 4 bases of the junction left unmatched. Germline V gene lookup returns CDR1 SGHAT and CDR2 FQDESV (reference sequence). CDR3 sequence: CASSQDRSSYNSPLHF. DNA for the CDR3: TGTGCCAGCAGCCAGGACAGGAGCTCCTATAATTCACCCCTCCACTTT.

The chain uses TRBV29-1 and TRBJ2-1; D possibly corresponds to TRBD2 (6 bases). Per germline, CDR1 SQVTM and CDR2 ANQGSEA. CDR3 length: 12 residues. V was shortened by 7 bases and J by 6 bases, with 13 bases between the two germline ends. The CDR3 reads CSARDSVNEQFF. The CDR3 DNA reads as TGCAGCGCCCGGGACTCCGTCAATGAGCAGTTCTTC.

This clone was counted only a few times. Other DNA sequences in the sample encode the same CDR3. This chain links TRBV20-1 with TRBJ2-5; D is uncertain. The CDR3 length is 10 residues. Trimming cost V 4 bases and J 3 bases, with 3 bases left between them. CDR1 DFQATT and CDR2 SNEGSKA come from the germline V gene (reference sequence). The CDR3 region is CSATEETQYF. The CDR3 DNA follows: TGCAGTGCTACCGAAGAGACCCAGTACTTC.

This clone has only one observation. This chain's CDR3 is CASMTEVPSGANVLTF. The DNA for the CDR3 is TGTGCCAGCATGACGGAGGTTCCGTCTGGGGCCAACGTCCTGACTTTC. This chain joins TRBV6-6 and TRBJ2-6, with a tentative D call TRBD2 (5 bases). This CDR3 contains 16 residues. The ends were cut back, 7 bases at V and 1 base at J, with 14 bases in the middle. Germline lookup yields CDR1 MNHNY and CDR2 SVGAGI (reference sequence).

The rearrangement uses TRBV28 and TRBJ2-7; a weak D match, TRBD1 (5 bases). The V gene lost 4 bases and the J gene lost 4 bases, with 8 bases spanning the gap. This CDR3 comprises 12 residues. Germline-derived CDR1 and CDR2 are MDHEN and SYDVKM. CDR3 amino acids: CASSSRQYEQYF. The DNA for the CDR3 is TGTGCCAGCAGTTCTCGACAGTACGAGCAGTACTTC.

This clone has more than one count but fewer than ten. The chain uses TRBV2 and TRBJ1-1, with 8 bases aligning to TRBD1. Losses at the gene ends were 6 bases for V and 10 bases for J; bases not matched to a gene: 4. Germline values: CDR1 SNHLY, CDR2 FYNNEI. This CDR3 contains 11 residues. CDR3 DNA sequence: TGTGCCAGCAGGCCCGACAGGGGAGCTTTCTTT. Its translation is CASRPDRGAFF.

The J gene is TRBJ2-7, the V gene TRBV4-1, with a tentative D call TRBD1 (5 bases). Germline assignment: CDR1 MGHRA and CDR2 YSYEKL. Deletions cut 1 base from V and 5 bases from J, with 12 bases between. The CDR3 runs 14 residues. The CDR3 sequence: CASSQGAGYNEQYF. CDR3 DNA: TGCGCCAGCAGCCAAGGGGCAGGGTACAACGAGCAGTACTTC.

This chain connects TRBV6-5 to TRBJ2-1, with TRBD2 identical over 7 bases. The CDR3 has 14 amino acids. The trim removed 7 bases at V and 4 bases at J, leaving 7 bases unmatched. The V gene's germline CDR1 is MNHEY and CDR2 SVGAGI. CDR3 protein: CASTEGTNYNEQFF. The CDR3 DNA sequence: TGTGCCAGCACGGAAGGGACTAATTACAATGAGCAGTTCTTC.

The CDR3 nucleotides are TGTGCCAGCAGCCCGGGTTACTCCTACGAGCAGTACTTC. Encoded protein: CASSPGYSYEQYF. V and J are TRBV13 and TRBJ2-7; D is undetermined. Trimming stripped 5 bases from V and 0 bases from J, with 8 bases between. Per germline, CDR1 PRHDT and CDR2 FYEKMQ (reference sequence). This CDR3 region has 13 residues.

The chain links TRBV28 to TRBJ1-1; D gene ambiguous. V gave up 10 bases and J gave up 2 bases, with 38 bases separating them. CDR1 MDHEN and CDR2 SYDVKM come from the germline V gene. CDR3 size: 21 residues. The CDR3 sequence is CATLTGWTGVNQHGTNTEAFF. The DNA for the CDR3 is TGTGCCACCCTCACGGGGTGGACCGGAGTGAATCAGCACGGCACTAACACTGAAGCTTTCTTT. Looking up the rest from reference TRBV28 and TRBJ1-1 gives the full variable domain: DVKVTQSSRYLVKRTGEKVFLECVQDMDHENMFWYRQDPGLGLRLIYFSYDVKMKEKGDIPEGYSVSREKKERFSLILESASTNQTSMYLCATLTGWTGVNQHGTNTEAFFGQGTRLTVV.

CDR3 coding DNA: TGCGCCAGCAGCCAAGGTCTAGACAGAACCCTTCTGGTAACTAATTCACCCCTCCACTTT. Translated: CASSQGLDRTLLVTNSPLHF. This chain joins TRBV4-3 and TRBJ1-6, with TRBD1 as a possible D gene (5 bases). CDR1 and CDR2 (germline): LGHNA, YSLEER. V was shortened by 1 base and J by 6 bases, with 25 bases between the two germline ends. The CDR3 is made up of 20 amino acids.

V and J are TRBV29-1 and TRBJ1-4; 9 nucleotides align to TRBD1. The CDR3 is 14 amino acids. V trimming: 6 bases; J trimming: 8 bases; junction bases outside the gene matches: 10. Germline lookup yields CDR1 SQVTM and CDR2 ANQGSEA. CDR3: CSVPDRGDGEKLFF. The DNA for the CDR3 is TGCAGCGTGCCGGACAGGGGAGATGGAGAAAAACTGTTTTTT.

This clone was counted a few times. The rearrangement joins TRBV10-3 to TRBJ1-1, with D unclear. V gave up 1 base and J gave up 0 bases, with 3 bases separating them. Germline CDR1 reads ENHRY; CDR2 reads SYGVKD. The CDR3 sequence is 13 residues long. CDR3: CAISELLNTEAFF. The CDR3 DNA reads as TGTGCCATCAGTGAGTTATTGAACACTGAAGCTTTCTTT.

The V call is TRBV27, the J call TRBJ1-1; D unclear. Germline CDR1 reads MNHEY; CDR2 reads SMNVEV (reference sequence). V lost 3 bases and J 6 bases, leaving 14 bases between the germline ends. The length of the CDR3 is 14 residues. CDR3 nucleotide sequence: TGTGCCAGCAGTTTGAGCACCGGGAGGGCTGAAGCTTTCTTT. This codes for CASSLSTGRAEAFF.

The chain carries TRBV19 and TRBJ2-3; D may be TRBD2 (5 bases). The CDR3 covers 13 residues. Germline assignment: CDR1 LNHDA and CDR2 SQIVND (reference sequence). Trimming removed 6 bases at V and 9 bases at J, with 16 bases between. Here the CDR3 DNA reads TGTGCCAGTAGACGAGGGCCCGATTCCACGCAGTATTTT. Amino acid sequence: CASRRGPDSTQYF.

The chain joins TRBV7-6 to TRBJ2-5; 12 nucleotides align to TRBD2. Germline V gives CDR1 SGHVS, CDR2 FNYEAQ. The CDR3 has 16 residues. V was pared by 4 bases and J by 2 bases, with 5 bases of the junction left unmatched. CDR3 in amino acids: CASSSGLAGLQETQYF. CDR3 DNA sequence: TGTGCCAGCAGCTCAGGACTAGCGGGGCTTCAAGAGACCCAGTACTTC.

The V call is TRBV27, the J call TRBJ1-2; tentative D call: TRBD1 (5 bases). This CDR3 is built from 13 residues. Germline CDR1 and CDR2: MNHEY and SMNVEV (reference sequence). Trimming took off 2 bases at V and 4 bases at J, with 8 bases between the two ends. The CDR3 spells CASSLRDSYGYTF. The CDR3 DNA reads TGTGCCAGCAGTTTACGAGACAGCTATGGCTACACCTTC.

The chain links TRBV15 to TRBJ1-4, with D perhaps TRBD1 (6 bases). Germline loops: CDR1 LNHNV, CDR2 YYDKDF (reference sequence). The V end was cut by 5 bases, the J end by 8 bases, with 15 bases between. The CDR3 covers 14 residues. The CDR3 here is CATSGGHPGEKLFF. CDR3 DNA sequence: TGTGCCACCAGCGGGGGACATCCCGGCGAAAAACTGTTTTTT.

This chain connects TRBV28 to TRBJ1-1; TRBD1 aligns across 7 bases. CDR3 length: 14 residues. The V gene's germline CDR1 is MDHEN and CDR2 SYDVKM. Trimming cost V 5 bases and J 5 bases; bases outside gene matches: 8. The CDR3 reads CASSPGQVWTEAFF. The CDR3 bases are TGTGCCAGCAGTCCCGGACAGGTATGGACTGAAGCTTTCTTT. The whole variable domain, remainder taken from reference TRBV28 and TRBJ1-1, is DVKVTQSSRYLVKRTGEKVFLECVQDMDHENMFWYRQDPGLGLRLIYFSYDVKMKEKGDIPEGYSVSREKKERFSLILESASTNQTSMYLCASSPGQVWTEAFFGQGTRLTVV.

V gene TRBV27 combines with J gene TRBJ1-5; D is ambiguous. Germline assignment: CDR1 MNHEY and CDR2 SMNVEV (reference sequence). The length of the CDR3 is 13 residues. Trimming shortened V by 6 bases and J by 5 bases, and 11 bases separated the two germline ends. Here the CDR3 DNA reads TGTGCCAGCAGCTATAAATTCGATCAGCCCCAGCATTTT. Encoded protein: CASSYKFDQPQHF.